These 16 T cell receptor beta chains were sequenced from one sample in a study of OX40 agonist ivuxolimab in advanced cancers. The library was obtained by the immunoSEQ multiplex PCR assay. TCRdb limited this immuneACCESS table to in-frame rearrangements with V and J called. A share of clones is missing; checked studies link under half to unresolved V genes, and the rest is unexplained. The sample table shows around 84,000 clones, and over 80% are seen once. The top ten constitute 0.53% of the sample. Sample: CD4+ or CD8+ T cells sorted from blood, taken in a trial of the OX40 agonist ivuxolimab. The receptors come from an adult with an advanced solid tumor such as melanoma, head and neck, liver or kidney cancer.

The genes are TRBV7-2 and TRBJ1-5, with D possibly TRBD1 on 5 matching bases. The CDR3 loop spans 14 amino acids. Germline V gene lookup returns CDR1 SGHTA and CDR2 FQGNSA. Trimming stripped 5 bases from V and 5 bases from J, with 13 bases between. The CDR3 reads CASSPRLGDQPQHF. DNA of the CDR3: TGTGCCAGCAGCCCTCGCCTGGGGGATCAGCCCCAGCATTTT. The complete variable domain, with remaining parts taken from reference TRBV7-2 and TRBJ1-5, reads GAGVSQSPSNKVTEKGKDVELRCDPISGHTALYWYRQSLGQGLEFLIYFQGNSAPDKSGLPSDRFSAERTGGSVSTLTIQRTQQEDSAVYLCASSPRLGDQPQHFGDGTRLSIL.

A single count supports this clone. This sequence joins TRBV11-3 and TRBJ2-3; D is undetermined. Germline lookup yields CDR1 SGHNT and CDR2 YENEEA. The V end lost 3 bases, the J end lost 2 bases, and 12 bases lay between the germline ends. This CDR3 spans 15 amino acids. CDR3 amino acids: CASSFQQAFTDTQYF. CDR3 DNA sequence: TGTGCCAGCAGCTTCCAGCAGGCGTTCACAGATACGCAGTATTTT.

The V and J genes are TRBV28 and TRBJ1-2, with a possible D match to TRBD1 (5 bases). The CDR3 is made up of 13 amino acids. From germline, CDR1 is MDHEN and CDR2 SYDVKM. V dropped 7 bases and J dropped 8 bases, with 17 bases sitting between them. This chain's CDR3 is CASTLPEGRGYTF. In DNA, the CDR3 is TGTGCCAGCACCTTACCGGAGGGACGGGGCTACACCTTC.

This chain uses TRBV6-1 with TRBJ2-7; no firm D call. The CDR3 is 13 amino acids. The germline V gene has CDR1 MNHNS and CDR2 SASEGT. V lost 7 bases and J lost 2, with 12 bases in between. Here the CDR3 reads CASTRGGPYEQYF. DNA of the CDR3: TGTGCCAGCACCCGCGGCGGCCCCTACGAGCAGTACTTC.

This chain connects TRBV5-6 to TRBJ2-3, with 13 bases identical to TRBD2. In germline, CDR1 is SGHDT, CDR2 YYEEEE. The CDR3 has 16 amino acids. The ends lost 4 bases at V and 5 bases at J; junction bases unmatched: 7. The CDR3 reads CASSPGLAGVVDTQYF. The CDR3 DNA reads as TGTGCCAGCAGCCCCGGACTAGCGGGAGTGGTAGATACGCAGTATTTT. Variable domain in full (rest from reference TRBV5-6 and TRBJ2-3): DAGVTQSPTHLIKTRGQQVTLRCSPKSGHDTVSWYQQALGQGPQFIFQYYEEEERQRGNFPDRFSGHQFPNYSSELNVNALLLGDSALYLCASSPGLAGVVDTQYFGPGTRLTVL.

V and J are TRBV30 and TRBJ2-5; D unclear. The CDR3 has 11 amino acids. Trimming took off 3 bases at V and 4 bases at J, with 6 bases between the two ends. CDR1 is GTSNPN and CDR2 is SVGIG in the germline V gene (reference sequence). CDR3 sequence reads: CAWRPIETQYF. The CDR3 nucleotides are TGTGCCTGGAGGCCAATAGAGACCCAGTACTTC.

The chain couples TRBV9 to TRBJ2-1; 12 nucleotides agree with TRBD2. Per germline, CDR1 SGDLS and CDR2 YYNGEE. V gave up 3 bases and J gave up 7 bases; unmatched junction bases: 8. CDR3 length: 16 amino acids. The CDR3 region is CASSGSLAGGPNEQFF. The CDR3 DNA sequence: TGTGCCAGCAGCGGATCGCTAGCGGGAGGGCCTAATGAGCAGTTCTTC.

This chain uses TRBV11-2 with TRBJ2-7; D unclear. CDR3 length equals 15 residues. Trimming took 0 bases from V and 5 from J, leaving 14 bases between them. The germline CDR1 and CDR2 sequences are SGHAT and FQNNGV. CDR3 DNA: TGTGCCAGCAGCTTAGATCCCAGTTCGTTCGACGAGCAGTACTTC. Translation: CASSLDPSSFDEQYF. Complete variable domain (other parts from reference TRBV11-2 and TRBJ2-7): EAGVAQSPRYKIIEKRQSVAFWCNPISGHATLYWYQQILGQGPKLLIQFQNNGVVDDSQLPKDRFSAERLKGVDSTLKIQPAKLEDSAVYLCASSLDPSSFDEQYFGPGTRLTVT.

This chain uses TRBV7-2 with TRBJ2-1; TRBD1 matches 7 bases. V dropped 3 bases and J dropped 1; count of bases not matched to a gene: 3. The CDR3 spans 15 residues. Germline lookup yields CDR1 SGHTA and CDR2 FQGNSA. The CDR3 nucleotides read TGTGCCAGCAGCTTCGACAGGGCTTCCTACAATGAGCAGTTCTTC. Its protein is CASSFDRASYNEQFF.

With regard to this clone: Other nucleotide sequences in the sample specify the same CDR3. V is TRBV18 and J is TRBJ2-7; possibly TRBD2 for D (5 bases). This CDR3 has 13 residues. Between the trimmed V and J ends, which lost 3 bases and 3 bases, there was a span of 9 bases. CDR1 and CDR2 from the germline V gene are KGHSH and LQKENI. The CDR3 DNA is TGTGCCAGCTCACCCTCCGGGGACTACGAGCAGTACTTC. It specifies CASSPSGDYEQYF. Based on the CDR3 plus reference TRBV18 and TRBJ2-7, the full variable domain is NAGVMQNPRHLVRRRGQEARLRCSPMKGHSHVYWYRQLPEEGLKFMVYLQKENIIDESGMPKERFSAEFPKEGPSILRIQQVVRGDSAAYFCASSPSGDYEQYFGPGTRLTVT.

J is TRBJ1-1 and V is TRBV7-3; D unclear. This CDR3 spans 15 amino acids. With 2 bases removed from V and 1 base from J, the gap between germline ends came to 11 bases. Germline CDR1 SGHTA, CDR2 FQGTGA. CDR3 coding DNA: TGTGCCAGCAGCTTACTCGGACTCCAGAACACTGAAGCTTTCTTT. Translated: CASSLLGLQNTEAFF. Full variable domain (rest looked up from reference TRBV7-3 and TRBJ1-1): GAGVSQTPSNKVTEKGKYVELRCDPISGHTALYWYRQSLGQGPEFLIYFQGTGAADDSGLPNDRFFAVRPEGSVSTLKIQRTERGDSAVYLCASSLLGLQNTEAFFGQGTRLTVV.

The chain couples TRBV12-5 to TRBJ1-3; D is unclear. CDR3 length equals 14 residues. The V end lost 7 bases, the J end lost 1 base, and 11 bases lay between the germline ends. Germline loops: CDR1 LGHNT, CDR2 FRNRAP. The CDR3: CASADDTSGNTIYF. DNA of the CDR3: TGTGCTAGTGCCGACGACACGTCTGGAAACACCATATATTTT.

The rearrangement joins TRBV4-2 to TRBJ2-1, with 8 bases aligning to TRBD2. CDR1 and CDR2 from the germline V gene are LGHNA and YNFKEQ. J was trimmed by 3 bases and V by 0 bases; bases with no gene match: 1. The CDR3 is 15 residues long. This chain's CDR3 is CASSQDSGSYNEQFF. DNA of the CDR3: TGTGCCAGCAGCCAAGACAGCGGGAGCTACAATGAGCAGTTCTTC.

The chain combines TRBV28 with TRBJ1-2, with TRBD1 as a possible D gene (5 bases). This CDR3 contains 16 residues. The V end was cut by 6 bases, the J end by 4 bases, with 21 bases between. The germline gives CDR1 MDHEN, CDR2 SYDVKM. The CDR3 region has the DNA TGTGCCAGCAGCAGGGAATCGGTGGCCTCCTCCTATGGCTACACCTTC. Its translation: CASSRESVASSYGYTF.

This CDR3 is CASSIMGGGGYTQYF. The DNA for the CDR3 is TGTGCCAGCAGTATAATGGGAGGGGGCGGATATACGCAGTATTTT. The J gene is TRBJ2-3, the V gene TRBV7-9; perhaps D is TRBD1 or TRBD2 (7 bases each). The CDR3 is 15 amino acids. Per the germline V gene, CDR1 is SEHNR and CDR2 is FQNEAQ (reference sequence). V lost 6 bases and J 7 bases, leaving 20 bases between the germline ends. Filled out from reference TRBV7-9 and TRBJ2-3, the complete variable domain reads DTGVSQNPRHKITKRGQNVTFRCDPISEHNRLYWYRQTLGQGPEFLTYFQNEAQLEKSRLLSDRFSAERPKGSFSTLEIQRTEQGDSAMYLCASSIMGGGGYTQYFGPGTRLTVL.

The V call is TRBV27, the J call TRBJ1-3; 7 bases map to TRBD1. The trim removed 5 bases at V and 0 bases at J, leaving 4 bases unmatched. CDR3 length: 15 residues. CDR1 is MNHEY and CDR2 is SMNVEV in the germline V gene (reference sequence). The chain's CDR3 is CASSPGQSSGNTIYF. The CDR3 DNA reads TGTGCCAGCAGTCCGGGACAGTCCTCTGGAAACACCATATATTTT.